The 18 T cell receptor beta chains given below trace back to one sample, sequenced in a study of blood T cells in healthy people across ages. A sample-barcoded 5' primer and a J-beta primer mix were used in a second PCR of about 7 to 12 cycles. TCRdb analysed the 5' RACE reads with MiXCR anew, one entry per CDR3 protein. The sample has about 800,000 distinct CDR3 sequences, about 25% seen once. This same sample was also part of a study on T cells of mothers and their children.

The specimen sequenced was blood. These receptors all come from a boy between 10 and 17 years old in good health.

This rearrangement joins TRBV10-3 to TRBJ1-1, with D possibly TRBD1 on 5 matching bases. The CDR3 covers 15 residues. The V end lost 6 bases, the J end lost 0 bases, and 14 bases lay between the germline ends. CDR1 and CDR2 from the germline V gene are ENHRY and SYGVKD. The chain's CDR3 is CAIRAEAGLNTEAFF. Written as DNA, the CDR3 is TGTGCCATCAGGGCGGAGGCAGGGTTGAACACTGAAGCTTTCTTT.

This clonotype was seen more than once but under ten times. An end of the junction does not agree with germline; a read error may underlie this. This chain connects TRBV2 to TRBJ1-1; D gene ambiguous. Germline lookup yields CDR1 SNHLY and CDR2 FYNNEI. CDR3 length: 11 residues. Here the CDR3 reads CVSSELPGAFF. CDR3 DNA sequence: TGTGTCAGCAGTGAATTGCCGGGAGCTTTCTTT.

The J gene is TRBJ2-7, the V gene TRBV27; tentatively, D is TRBD2 (5 bases). CDR1 is MNHEY, CDR2 SMNVEV, per germline (reference sequence). Trimming cost V 3 bases and J 2 bases, with 8 bases left between them. The CDR3 extends over 13 amino acids. The CDR3 is CASSFSGTYEQYF. The CDR3 DNA reads TGTGCCAGCAGTTTTTCCGGGACCTACGAGCAGTACTTC.

The chain recombines TRBV29-1 with TRBJ2-1, with D possibly TRBD1 on 6 matching bases. V was pared by 3 bases and J by 6 bases, with 24 bases between. The CDR3 covers 17 residues. Germline CDR1 SQVTM, CDR2 ANQGSEA. The CDR3 DNA reads TGCAGCGTTGACAGCTTCGGTCCCCTGGACAGAAGCAATGAGCAGTTCTTC. It yields the protein CSVDSFGPLDRSNEQFF.

This clonotype appeared a single time. The chain is built from TRBV12-3 or TRBV12-4 and TRBJ2-2; 10 nucleotides align to TRBD2. The CDR3 contains 17 residues. The ends lost 0 bases at V and 5 bases at J; junction bases unmatched: 6. In DNA, the CDR3 is TGTGCCAGCAGTTTAGCGGTGGGACTAGCGTCAACCGGGGAGCTGTTTTTT. It specifies CASSLAVGLASTGELFF.

This clonotype was detected only once. The chain employs TRBV10-3 and TRBJ2-3, with 14 nucleotides matching TRBD2. The CDR3 consists of 18 residues. Germline loops: CDR1 ENHRY, CDR2 SYGVKD. V shed 3 bases, J shed 6 bases, and the junction held 11 bases outside the gene matches. For the CDR3, the DNA is TGTGCCATCAGTGAAGTCGGACTAGCGGGAGGTGGAGGGGATACGCAGTATTTT. It translates to CAISEVGLAGGGGDTQYF.

This clonotype was counted a few times. The J gene is TRBJ1-4, the V gene TRBV20-1; D perhaps matches TRBD1 (6 bases). Germline CDR1 reads DFQATT; CDR2 reads SNEGSKA (reference sequence). This CDR3 is built from 14 residues. Trimming stripped 1 base from V and 5 bases from J, with 11 bases between. The CDR3 protein is CSARVRTANEKLFF. DNA of the CDR3: TGCAGTGCTAGAGTCCGGACAGCGAATGAAAAACTGTTTTTT.

The chain links TRBV4-3 to TRBJ1-4; D is undetermined. V gave up 4 bases and J gave up 5 bases, with 11 bases separating them. The CDR3 consists of 14 residues. Germline CDR1 is LGHNA and CDR2 is YSLEER. The CDR3 DNA is TGCGCCAGCAGCCCCGAGAGAAGGAATGAAAAACTGTTTTTT. Translation: CASSPERRNEKLFF.

The chain is built from TRBV25-1 and TRBJ2-7; perhaps TRBD1 as D (6 bases). The CDR3 covers 15 residues. V was trimmed by 5 bases and J by 5 bases, leaving 19 bases between them. Germline CDR1 reads MGHDK; CDR2 reads SYGVNS. The CDR3 loop is CASSPREQGLNEQYF. The CDR3, as DNA: TGTGCCAGCAGTCCTCGCGAGCAGGGGTTGAACGAGCAGTACTTC.

This clonotype turned up a few times. The chain is built from TRBV30 and TRBJ2-2; tentatively, D is TRBD1 (6 bases). Germline loops: CDR1 GTSNPN, CDR2 SVGIG (reference sequence). This CDR3 is built from 15 residues. Trimming cost V 5 bases and J 6 bases, with 19 bases left between them. The CDR3 loop is CAWRKTRGHAGELFF. The CDR3 DNA reads as TGTGCCTGGCGTAAGACCAGGGGACACGCCGGGGAGCTGTTTTTT.

CDR3 sequence: CASWKGRVGQETQYF. In DNA form, the CDR3 reads TGCGCCAGCTGGAAGGGGCGGGTTGGACAAGAGACCCAGTACTTC. The chain uses TRBV5-1 and TRBJ2-5; D may be TRBD1 or TRBD2 (5 bases each). CDR3 length equals 15 residues. Per the germline V gene, CDR1 is SGHRS and CDR2 is YFSETQ. V was pared by 7 bases and J by 2 bases, with 18 bases between.

The sample holds a few counts of this clonotype. The chain is built from TRBV15 and TRBJ1-4; D is perhaps TRBD1 (6 bases). Trimming took off 2 bases at V and 6 bases at J, with 16 bases between the two ends. CDR1 is LNHNV, CDR2 YYDKDF, per germline (reference sequence). The length of the CDR3 is 16 residues. For the CDR3, the DNA is TGTGCCACCAGCAGATTGGGGGCGGGGAAGGATGAAAAACTGTTTTTT. Protein: CATSRLGAGKDEKLFF.

This clonotype was found many times. This rearrangement joins TRBV25-1 to TRBJ2-5; 7 bases agree with TRBD1. V was pared by 4 bases and J by 2 bases, with 10 bases of the junction left unmatched. The CDR3 has 16 residues. Germline CDR1 MGHDK, CDR2 SYGVNS. The CDR3 nucleotides are TGTGCCAGCAGTGGAAAGGGGGCGCCGGAACAAGAGACCCAGTACTTC. Its translation is CASSGKGAPEQETQYF. Full variable domain (rest looked up from reference TRBV25-1 and TRBJ2-5): EADIYQTPRYLVIGTGKKITLECSQTMGHDKMYWYQQDPGMELHLIHYSYGVNSTEKGDLSSESTVSRIRTEHFPLTLESARPSHTSQYLCASSGKGAPEQETQYFGPGTRLLVL.

The chain links TRBV7-2 to TRBJ2-7, with TRBD2 identical over 9 bases. The tail of the sequence fits TRBJ2-1 better, so the J call may be wrong. In germline, CDR1 is SGHTA, CDR2 FQGNSA. CDR3 size: 15 residues. The CDR3 coding sequence is TGTGCCAGCAGCCTGACTAGCGGCATCTACAATGAGCAGTTCTTC. Translated: CASSLTSGIYNEQFF.

The V call is TRBV27, the J call TRBJ1-5; 8 bases line up with TRBD1. V shed 3 bases, J shed 9 bases, and the junction held 4 bases outside the gene matches. The CDR3 runs 13 residues. Germline V gene lookup returns CDR1 MNHEY and CDR2 SMNVEV (reference sequence). Written as DNA, the CDR3 is TGTGCCAGCAGTTTCGGACAGGGCCTGCCCCAGCATTTT. The encoded protein is CASSFGQGLPQHF.

V and J are TRBV7-9 and TRBJ2-1; TRBD1 matches at 12 bases. Matching the DNA end better, TRBJ2-7 makes the J call doubtful. CDR3 length: 15 amino acids. CDR1 is SEHNR and CDR2 is FQNEAQ in the germline V gene (reference sequence). The DNA for the CDR3 is TGTGCCAGCAGCTTGGGGGACAGGGGGCTCGACGAGCAGTACTTC. This encodes CASSLGDRGLDEQYF.

There are a few counts of this clonotype. This chain links TRBV27 with TRBJ1-1; D remains ambiguous. V gave up 4 bases and J gave up 3 bases, with 9 bases separating them. The CDR3 has 13 residues. Germline CDR1 MNHEY, CDR2 SMNVEV (reference sequence). DNA of the CDR3: TGTGCCAGCAGTTCCGCCCCCCACACTGAAGCTTTCTTT. Protein product: CASSSAPHTEAFF.

This clonotype has just a few counts. The J gene is TRBJ2-5, the V gene TRBV20-1; a weak D match, TRBD2 (6 bases). The DNA end is more similar to TRBJ2-7, so the J call may be wrong. Germline loops: CDR1 DFQATT, CDR2 SNEGSKA (reference sequence). CDR3 length: 15 amino acids. The CDR3 here is CSARDQGGMLGEQYF. CDR3 nucleotide sequence: TGCAGTGCTAGAGATCAGGGCGGGATGTTAGGCGAGCAGTACTTC.